This record looks at one T cell receptor (beta chain) sequence and its context. This clone was picked up one time. Its antigen is not yet known. Base qualities are not provided; no much larger clone lies one nucleotide away. This entry comes from a study of CD39 and CD103 CD8 tumor-infiltrating T cells (dated by TCRdb to 2016 to 2019). Some background on the complete study: The repertoire comparisons shown came from four patients: one with an HPV-positive HNSCC, one with an HPV-negative HNSCC, one with ovarian cancer and one with melanoma. Repertoires of CD8 TIL subsets defined by CD103 and CD39 were compared with peripheral memory CD8 T cells by TCRbeta CDR3 deep sequencing.

Genomic DNA was extracted with the DNeasy Blood and Tissue Kit from around 10,000 to 100,000 sorted cells per subset. TCRbeta V-J or V-D-J regions were sequenced and mapped by the immunoSEQ service, with coverage above 10x per sample. On the study's bioinformatics: Only productive rearrangements exported from the immunoSEQ Analyzer platform were analyzed, with clonality assessed on the 500 most abundant clones. To quantify how much repertoires overlapped between populations, both the Morisita-Horn similarity index and the Jaccard index were used. In roughly 6 cancer patients, Morisita-Horn similarity was measured between the TCR repertoires of CD8 T-cell subsets. The immuneACCESS repertoire file appears here via TCRdb, limited to in-frame rearrangements. These files lack a portion of the clones; in checked studies, under half of the deficit traces to unresolved V genes, and the cause of the others is not known. The V and J calls and the clone size are those of that table, but D and trimming were determined from the DNA. For this sample there are around 300 clones; 45% appear just once. In total, the top ten clones hold about 41% of the sample.

Overall study results and their limits: DP TIL clonotypes were rarely detected in blood or uninvolved lymph node, whereas DN TIL clonotypes were found to largely overlap with peripheral memory CD8 repertoires. Compared with DN and SP CD8 TILs and with blood memory CD8 T cells, DP CD8 TILs appeared more oligoclonal, with the top 30 clonotypes covering about 56-86%.

At the time of sample collection the patients were not on therapy, although prior treatments varied from chemotherapy, radiotherapy, surgery and immunotherapy to no treatment. After thawing, cells were enriched for T lymphocytes using a negative-selection kit, with EpCAM beads added for tumor-infiltrating lymphocytes. For the CD8 TIL subsets, CD3+CD4-CD8+CD45RA- cells were FACS-sorted and divided into DN, SP and DP based on their expression of CD39 and CD103. After mincing, tumor specimens underwent a 1 h digestion with hyaluronidase, collagenase and DNase, and were then filtered, enriched by Ficoll and cryopreserved. Populations were sorted on a FACSAria II to 98% to 99% purity, and the cell pellets were frozen for TCR sequencing without being cultured. At the junction V is shortened by 3 bases and J by 0 bases, with 11 bases in between. The cysteine opens and the phenylalanine closes a CDR3 of 15 amino acids. CDR3 DNA only is kept here, 45 bases in frame from base 1. CDR1 and CDR2 are read off the germline V gene (reference sequence) as SEHNR and FQNEAQ.

Sequencing used CD39+ CD103+ CD8+ T cells sorted from the tumor. What this sample's cell subset or site label stands for: CD103+CD39+ double-positive CD45RA- CD8 T cells. The chain joins TRBV7-9 to TRBJ1-1; a tentative D match to TRBD1 spans 5 bases. The sequence came from a human donor with ovarian cancer. The CDR3 here reads CASSLVGGVNTEAFF. The sequence in DNA is TGTGCCAGCAGCTTGGTGGGGGGGGTGAACACTGAAGCTTTCTTT.